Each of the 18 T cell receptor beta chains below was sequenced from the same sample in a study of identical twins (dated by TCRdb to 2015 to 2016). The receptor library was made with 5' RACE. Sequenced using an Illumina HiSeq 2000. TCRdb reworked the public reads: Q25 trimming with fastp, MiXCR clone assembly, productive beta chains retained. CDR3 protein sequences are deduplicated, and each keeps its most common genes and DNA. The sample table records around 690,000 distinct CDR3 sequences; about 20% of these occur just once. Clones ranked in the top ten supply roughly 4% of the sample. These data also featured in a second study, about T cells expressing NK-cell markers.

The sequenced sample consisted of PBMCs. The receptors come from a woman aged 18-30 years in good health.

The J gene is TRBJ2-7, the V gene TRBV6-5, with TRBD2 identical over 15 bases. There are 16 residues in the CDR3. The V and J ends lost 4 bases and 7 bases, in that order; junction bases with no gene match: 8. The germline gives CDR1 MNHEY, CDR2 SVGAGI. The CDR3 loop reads CASSSPGLAGGREQYF. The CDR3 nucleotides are TGTGCCAGCAGTTCCCCGGGACTAGCGGGAGGTAGGGAGCAGTACTTC.

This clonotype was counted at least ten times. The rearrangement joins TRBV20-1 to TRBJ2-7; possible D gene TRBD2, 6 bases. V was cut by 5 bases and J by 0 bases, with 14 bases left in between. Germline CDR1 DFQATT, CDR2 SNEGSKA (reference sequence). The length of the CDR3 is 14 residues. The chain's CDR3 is CSAGGRPHSYEQYF. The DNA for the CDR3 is TGCAGTGCTGGGGGGAGGCCTCACTCCTACGAGCAGTACTTC.

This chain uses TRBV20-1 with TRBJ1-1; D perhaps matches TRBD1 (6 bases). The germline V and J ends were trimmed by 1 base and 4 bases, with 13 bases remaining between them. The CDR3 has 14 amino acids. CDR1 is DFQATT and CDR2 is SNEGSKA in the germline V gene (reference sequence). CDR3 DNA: TGCAGTGCTAGAGTAGGGGGGAGTGGCACTGAAGCTTTCTTT. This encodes CSARVGGSGTEAFF.

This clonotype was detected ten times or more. CDR3 amino acids: CSVGQGGEKLFF. The DNA for the CDR3 is TGCAGCGTTGGGCAGGGCGGTGAAAAACTGTTTTTT. The chain has TRBV29-1 and TRBJ1-4, with D possibly matching TRBD1 (5 bases). Germline-derived CDR1 and CDR2 are SQVTM and ANQGSEA. This CDR3 contains 12 residues. The ends were cut back, 4 bases at V and 7 bases at J, with 10 bases in the middle. Looking up the rest from reference TRBV29-1 and TRBJ1-4 gives the full variable domain: SAVISQKPSRDICQRGTSLTIQCQVDSQVTMMFWYRQQPGQSLTLIATANQGSEATYESGFVIDKFPISRPNLTFSTLTVSNMSPEDSSIYLCSVGQGGEKLFFGSGTQLSVL.

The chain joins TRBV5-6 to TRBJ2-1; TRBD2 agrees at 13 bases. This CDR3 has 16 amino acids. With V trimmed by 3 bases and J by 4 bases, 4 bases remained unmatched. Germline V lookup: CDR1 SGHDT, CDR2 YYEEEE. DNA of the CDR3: TGTGCCAGCAGCTGGAGGACTAGCGGGAGATACAATGAGCAGTTCTTC. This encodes CASSWRTSGRYNEQFF.

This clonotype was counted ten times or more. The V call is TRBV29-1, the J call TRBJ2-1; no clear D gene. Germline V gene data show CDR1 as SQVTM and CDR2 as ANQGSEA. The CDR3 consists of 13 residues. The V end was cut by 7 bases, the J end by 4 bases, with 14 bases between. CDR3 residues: CSASPPRYNEQFF. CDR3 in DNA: TGCAGCGCCTCCCCCCCCAGATACAATGAGCAGTTCTTC.

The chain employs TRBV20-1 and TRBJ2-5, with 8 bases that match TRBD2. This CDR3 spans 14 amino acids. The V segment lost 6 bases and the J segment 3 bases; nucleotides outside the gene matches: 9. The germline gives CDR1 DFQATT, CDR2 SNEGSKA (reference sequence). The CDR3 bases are TGCAGTGCCACCCTTAGCGGGGTCGAAGAGACCCAGTACTTC. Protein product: CSATLSGVEETQYF.

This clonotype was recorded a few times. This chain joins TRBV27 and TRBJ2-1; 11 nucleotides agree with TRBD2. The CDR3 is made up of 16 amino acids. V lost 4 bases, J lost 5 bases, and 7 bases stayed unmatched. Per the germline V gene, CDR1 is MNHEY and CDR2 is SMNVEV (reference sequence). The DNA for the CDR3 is TGTGCCAGCAGTTCCCTCCCGGGACTAGCGGACAATGAGCAGTTCTTC. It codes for CASSSLPGLADNEQFF.

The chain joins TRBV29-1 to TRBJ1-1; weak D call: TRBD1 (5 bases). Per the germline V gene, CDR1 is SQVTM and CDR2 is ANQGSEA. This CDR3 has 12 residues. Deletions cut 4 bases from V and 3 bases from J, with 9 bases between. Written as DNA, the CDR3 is TGCAGCGTTGGGACACGAGACACTGAAGCTTTCTTT. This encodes CSVGTRDTEAFF.

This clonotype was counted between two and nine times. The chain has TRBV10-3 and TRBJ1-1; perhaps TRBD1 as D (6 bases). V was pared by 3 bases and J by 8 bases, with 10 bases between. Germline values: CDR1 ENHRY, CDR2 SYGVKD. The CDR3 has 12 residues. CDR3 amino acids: CAISERGTEAFF. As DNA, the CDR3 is TGTGCCATCAGTGAACGCGGGACAGAAGCTTTCTTT.

CDR3 in amino acids: CASSMLQGPGWQQYF. DNA of the CDR3: TGTGCCAGCAGCATGCTACAGGGCCCGGGGTGGCAGCAGTACTTC. The V and J genes are TRBV7-8 and TRBJ2-7; D might be TRBD1 (6 bases). V shed 5 bases and J shed 8 bases, with 22 bases lying between them. Germline V gene lookup returns CDR1 SGHVS and CDR2 FQNEAQ. The CDR3 consists of 15 residues.

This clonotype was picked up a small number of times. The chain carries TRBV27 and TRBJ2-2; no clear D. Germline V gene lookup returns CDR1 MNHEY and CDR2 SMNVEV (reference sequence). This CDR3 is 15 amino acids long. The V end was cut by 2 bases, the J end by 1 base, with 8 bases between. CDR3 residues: CASSLGKRNTGELFF. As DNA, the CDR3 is TGTGCCAGCAGTTTAGGGAAAAGGAACACCGGGGAGCTGTTTTTT.

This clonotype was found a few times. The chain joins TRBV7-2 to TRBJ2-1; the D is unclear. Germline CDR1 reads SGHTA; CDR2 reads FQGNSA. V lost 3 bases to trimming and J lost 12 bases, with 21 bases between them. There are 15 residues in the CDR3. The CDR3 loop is CASSFSLNAEWAQFF. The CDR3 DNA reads TGTGCCAGCAGCTTCTCGTTGAACGCGGAATGGGCGCAGTTCTTC.

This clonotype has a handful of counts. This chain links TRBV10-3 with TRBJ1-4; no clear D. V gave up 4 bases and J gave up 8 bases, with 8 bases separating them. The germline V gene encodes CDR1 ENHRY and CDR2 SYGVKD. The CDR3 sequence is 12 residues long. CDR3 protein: CAISVSKEKLFF. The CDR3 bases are TGTGCCATCAGTGTATCCAAAGAAAAACTGTTTTTT.

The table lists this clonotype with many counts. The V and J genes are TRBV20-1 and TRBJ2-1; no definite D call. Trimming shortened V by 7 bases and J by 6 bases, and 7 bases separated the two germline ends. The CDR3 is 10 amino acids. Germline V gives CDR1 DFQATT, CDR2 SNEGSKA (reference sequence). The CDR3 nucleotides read TGCAGTGGAGGTGGCAATGAGCAGTTCTTC. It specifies CSGGGNEQFF.

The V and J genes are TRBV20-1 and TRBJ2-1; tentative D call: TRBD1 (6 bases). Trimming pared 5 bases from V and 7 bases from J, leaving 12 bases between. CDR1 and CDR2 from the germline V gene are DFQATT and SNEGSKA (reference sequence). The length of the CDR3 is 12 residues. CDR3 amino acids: CSAGRTVNEQFF. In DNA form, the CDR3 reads TGCAGTGCTGGGCGGACAGTGAATGAGCAGTTCTTC.

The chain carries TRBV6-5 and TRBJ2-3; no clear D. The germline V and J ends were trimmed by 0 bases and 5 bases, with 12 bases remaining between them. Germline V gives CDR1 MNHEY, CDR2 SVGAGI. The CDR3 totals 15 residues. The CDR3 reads CASSYSGPRRDTQYF. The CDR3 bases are TGTGCCAGCAGTTACTCCGGACCGAGGCGAGATACGCAGTATTTT.

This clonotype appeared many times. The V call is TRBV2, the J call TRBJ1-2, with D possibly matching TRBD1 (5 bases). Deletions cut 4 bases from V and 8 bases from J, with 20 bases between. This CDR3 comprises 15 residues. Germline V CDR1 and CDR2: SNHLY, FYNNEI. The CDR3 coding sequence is TGTGCCAGCAGTGCGATCCAGACAGAAGGGGAAGGCTACACCTTC. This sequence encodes CASSAIQTEGEGYTF. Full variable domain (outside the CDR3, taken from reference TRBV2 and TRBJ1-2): EPEVTQTPSHQVTQMGQEVILRCVPISNHLYFYWYRQILGQKVEFLVSFYNNEISEKSEIFDDQFSVERPDGSNFTLKIRSTKLEDSAMYFCASSAIQTEGEGYTFGSGTRLTVV.